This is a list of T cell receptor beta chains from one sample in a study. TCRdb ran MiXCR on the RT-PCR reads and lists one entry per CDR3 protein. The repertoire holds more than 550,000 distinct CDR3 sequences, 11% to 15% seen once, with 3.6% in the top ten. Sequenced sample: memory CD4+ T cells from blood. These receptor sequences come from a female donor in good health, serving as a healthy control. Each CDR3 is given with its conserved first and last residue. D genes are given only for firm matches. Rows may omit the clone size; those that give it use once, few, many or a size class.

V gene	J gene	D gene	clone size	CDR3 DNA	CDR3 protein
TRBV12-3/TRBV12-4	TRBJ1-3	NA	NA	TGTGCCAGCACCTCATCACTTGGAAACACCATATATTTT	CASTSSLGNTIYF
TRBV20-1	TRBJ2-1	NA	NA	TGCAGTGCTAGACCCGACGGTGCGGGTTACAATGAGCAGTTCTTC	CSARPDGAGYNEQFF
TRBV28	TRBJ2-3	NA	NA	NA	CASSSGPASHTQYF
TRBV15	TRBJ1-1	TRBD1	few	TGTGCCACCAGCCCACGGGACAGGGGCACCGGGGGGGGCACTGAAGCTTTCTTT	CATSPRDRGTGGGTEAFF
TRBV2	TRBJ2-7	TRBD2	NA	TGTGCCAGCACATCTGAACTAGCGGGAGGACGCGAGCAGTACTTC	CASTSELAGGREQYF
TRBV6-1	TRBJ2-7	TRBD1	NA	TGTGCCAGCAGTGACGACAGGGTTAAGCAGTACTTC	CASSDDRVKQYF
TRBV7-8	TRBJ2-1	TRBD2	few	TGTGCCAGCAGCCCCCCTAGCGGGAGAAACGACAATGAGCAGTTCTTC	CASSPPSGRNDNEQFF
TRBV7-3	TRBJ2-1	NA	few	TGTGCCAGCAGCTTAAGACCCCTATCTTTAGATGAGCAGTTCTTC	CASSLRPLSLDEQFF
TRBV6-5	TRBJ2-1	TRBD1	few	TGTGCCAGCAGCCAACAGGGGGCCTCCTACAATGAGCAGTTCTTC	CASSQQGASYNEQFF
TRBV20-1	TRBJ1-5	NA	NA	TGCAGTGCTAGGTTGTATAGCAATCAGCCCCAGCATTTT	CSARLYSNQPQHF
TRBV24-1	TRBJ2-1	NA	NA	TGTGCCACCAGTGCAGCGGAGCACTCCTACAATGAGCAGTTCTTC	CATSAAEHSYNEQFF
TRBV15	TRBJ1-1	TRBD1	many	TGTGCCACCAGCAGAACAGGGGCCACTGAAGCTTTCTTT	CATSRTGATEAFF
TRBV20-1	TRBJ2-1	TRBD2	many	TGCAGTGCTAGAGACCCCGGCGGGAGTGCAGATGAGCAGTTCTTC	CSARDPGGSADEQFF
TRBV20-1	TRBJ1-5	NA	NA	TGCAGTGCTAGTTCGGGGTTCGGGAGCAATCAGCCCCAGCATTTT	CSASSGFGSNQPQHF
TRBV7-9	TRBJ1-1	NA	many	TGTGCCAGCAGATTACAGATGAACACTGAAGCTTTCTTT	CASRLQMNTEAFF
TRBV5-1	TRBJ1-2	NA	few	TGCGCCAGCAGATTTGAACCTACCGCGAACTATGGCTACACCTTC	CASRFEPTANYGYTF
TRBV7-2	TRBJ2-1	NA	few	TGTGCCAGCAGCTTAGCGGTTAGCGAGAGCAATGAGCAGTTCTTC	CASSLAVSESNEQFF